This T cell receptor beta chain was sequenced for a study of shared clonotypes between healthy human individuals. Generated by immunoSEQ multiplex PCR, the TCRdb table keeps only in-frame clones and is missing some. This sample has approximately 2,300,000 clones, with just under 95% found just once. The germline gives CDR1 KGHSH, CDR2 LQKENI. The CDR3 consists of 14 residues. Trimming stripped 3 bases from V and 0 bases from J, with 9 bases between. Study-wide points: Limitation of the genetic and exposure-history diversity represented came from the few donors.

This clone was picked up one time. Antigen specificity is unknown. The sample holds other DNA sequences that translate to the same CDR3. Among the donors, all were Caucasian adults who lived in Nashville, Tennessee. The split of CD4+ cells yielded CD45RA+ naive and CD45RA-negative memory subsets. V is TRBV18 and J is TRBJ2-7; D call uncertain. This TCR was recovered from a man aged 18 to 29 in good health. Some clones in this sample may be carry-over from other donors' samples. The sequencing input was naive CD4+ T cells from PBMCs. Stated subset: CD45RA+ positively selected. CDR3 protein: CASSPVGSSYEQYF. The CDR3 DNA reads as TGTGCCAGCTCACCGGTGGGGTCCTCCTACGAGCAGTACTTC.